The 29 T cell receptor beta chains given below trace back to one sample, sequenced in a study of cytomegalovirus exposure and HLA in healthy donors. PCR primers comprised 60 Vbeta and 13 Jbeta primers. TCRdb's copy holds only in-frame clones and misses some; the assay was immunoSEQ multiplex PCR. Counted here are around 95,000 clones, roughly 80% occurring once; the ten biggest clones make up less than 4%. Sequenced input: PBMCs. All receptors come from a man under 40 in good health and CMV-seropositive.

V usage is TRBV20-1 and J usage is TRBJ1-3; D is undetermined. Germline lookup yields CDR1 DFQATT and CDR2 SNEGSKA (reference sequence). CDR3 length equals 11 residues. The ends were cut back, 8 bases at V and 4 bases at J, with 9 bases in the middle. The DNA for the CDR3 is TGCAGTACGCCGGGGGGAAACACCATATATTTT. It encodes CSTPGGNTIYF.

The chain couples TRBV27 to TRBJ1-6, with D tentatively TRBD1 (6 bases). There are 16 residues in the CDR3. The germline V gene encodes CDR1 MNHEY and CDR2 SMNVEV (reference sequence). Between the trimmed V and J ends, which lost 3 bases and 8 bases, there was a span of 17 bases. Written as DNA, the CDR3 is TGTGCCAGCAGTTTGGGGGGGCCGAGGATACATTCACCCCTCCACTTT. This codes for CASSLGGPRIHSPLHF.

This sequence joins TRBV6-6 and TRBJ2-1, with 7 bases fitting TRBD2. There are 15 residues in the CDR3. Germline loops: CDR1 MNHNY, CDR2 SVGAGI (reference sequence). Trimming took 8 bases from V and 5 from J; bases not matched to a gene: 12. The DNA for the CDR3 is TGTGCCAGCGAGCAGGTGCTAGCGGTTAACAATGAGCAGTTCTTC. It encodes CASEQVLAVNNEQFF.

The gene calls are TRBV7-2 and TRBJ2-2, with 8 positions matching TRBD2. The V segment lost 2 bases and the J segment 3 bases; nucleotides outside the gene matches: 5. The CDR3 has 16 amino acids. CDR1 and CDR2 from the germline V gene are SGHTA and FQGNSA. CDR3 region: CASSLLSGSDTGELFF. The CDR3 nucleotides are TGTGCCAGCAGCTTACTGAGCGGGAGTGACACCGGGGAGCTGTTTTTT.

This sequence joins TRBV27 and TRBJ2-3; TRBD2 aligns across 10 bases. Germline lookup yields CDR1 MNHEY and CDR2 SMNVEV (reference sequence). Trimming at V came to 3 bases and at J to 5 bases, leaving 8 bases not matched to a gene. The CDR3 is 16 amino acids. The CDR3 spells CASSFGGLAVGDTQYF. The CDR3 DNA reads as TGTGCCAGCAGTTTCGGAGGACTAGCGGTTGGAGATACGCAGTATTTT.

This clone was recorded a few times. The chain is built from TRBV6-4 and TRBJ2-3, with 12 bases that match TRBD2. In germline, CDR1 is MRHNA, CDR2 SNTAGT. V trimming: 4 bases; J trimming: 4 bases; junction bases outside the gene matches: 0. CDR3 length: 14 residues. The CDR3 sequence is CASSGLAGADTQYF. CDR3 nucleotide sequence: TGTGCCAGCAGTGGACTAGCGGGAGCAGATACGCAGTATTTT.

CDR3 sequence: CASSLSGQGATEAFF. The CDR3 DNA sequence: TGTGCCAGCAGCTTAAGTGGGCAGGGGGCAACTGAAGCTTTCTTT. The chain is built from TRBV11-2 and TRBJ1-1; 8 nucleotides match TRBD1. This CDR3 has 15 residues. V was pared by 2 bases and J by 5 bases, with 7 bases of the junction left unmatched. Germline V gene lookup returns CDR1 SGHAT and CDR2 FQNNGV.

CDR3 bases: TGTGCCAGTAGTATAGACGGGGACGAGCAGTACTTC. As protein: CASSIDGDEQYF. V gene TRBV19 combines with J gene TRBJ2-7, with a possible D match to TRBD2 (5 bases). V shed 0 bases and J shed 5 bases, with 5 bases lying between them. CDR1 is LNHDA and CDR2 is SQIVND in the germline V gene (reference sequence). The CDR3 is 12 residues long.

V is TRBV5-4 and J is TRBJ2-2; 9 nucleotides align to TRBD2. The ends lost 2 bases at V and 6 bases at J; junction bases unmatched: 5. The CDR3 has 15 residues. From germline, CDR1 is SGHNT and CDR2 YYREEE (reference sequence). CDR3 DNA sequence: TGTGCCAGCAGCTTACTGGGACTAGCTGCCGGGGAGCTGTTTTTT. It encodes CASSLLGLAAGELFF. The complete variable domain, with remaining parts taken from reference TRBV5-4 and TRBJ2-2, reads ETGVTQSPTHLIKTRGQQVTLRCSSQSGHNTVSWYQQALGQGPQFIFQYYREEENGRGNFPPRFSGLQFPNYSSELNVNALELDDSALYLCASSLLGLAAGELFFGEGSRLTVL.

V is TRBV5-1 and J is TRBJ2-5; 8 positions agree with TRBD2. V lost 3 bases and J lost 2; bases outside the gene matches: 6. The CDR3 contains 15 residues. Germline V lookup: CDR1 SGHRS, CDR2 YFSETQ. The CDR3 coding sequence is TGCGCCAGCAGCTCGAATAGCGGGGCTCAAGAGACCCAGTACTTC. This encodes CASSSNSGAQETQYF. Full variable domain (missing parts from reference TRBV5-1 and TRBJ2-5): KAGVTQTPRYLIKTRGQQVTLSCSPISGHRSVSWYQQTPGQGLQFLFEYFSETQRNKGNFPGRFSGRQFSNSRSEMNVSTLELGDSALYLCASSSNSGAQETQYFGPGTRLLVL.

DNA of the CDR3: TGTGCCAGCTCACCACGGGGGGGAGGCGACACTGAAGCTTTCTTT. Translating it yields CASSPRGGGDTEAFF. V gene TRBV18 combines with J gene TRBJ1-1, with a tentative D call TRBD1 (5 bases). In germline, CDR1 is KGHSH, CDR2 LQKENI. The CDR3 loop spans 15 amino acids. The V gene lost 1 base and the J gene lost 3 bases, with 12 bases spanning the gap.

This rearrangement joins TRBV5-1 to TRBJ1-2; the D gene is possibly TRBD1 (5 bases). The ends were cut back, 0 bases at V and 6 bases at J, with 18 bases in the middle. CDR3 length equals 16 residues. Germline assignment: CDR1 SGHRS and CDR2 YFSETQ. The CDR3 coding sequence is TGCGCCAGCAGCTTGGCGCCGGGGGGTAATGTCGATGGCTACACCTTC. Translating it yields CASSLAPGGNVDGYTF. The full variable domain, completed using reference TRBV5-1 and TRBJ1-2, is KAGVTQTPRYLIKTRGQQVTLSCSPISGHRSVSWYQQTPGQGLQFLFEYFSETQRNKGNFPGRFSGRQFSNSRSEMNVSTLELGDSALYLCASSLAPGGNVDGYTFGSGTRLTVV.

This chain connects TRBV2 to TRBJ1-2; D is undetermined. V was clipped by 1 base and J by 4 bases, with 4 bases between them. CDR3 length equals 12 residues. Germline CDR1 is SNHLY and CDR2 is FYNNEI. As DNA, the CDR3 is TGTGCCAGCAGTGAAGACAGCTATGGCTACACCTTC. It codes for CASSEDSYGYTF. Using reference TRBV2 and TRBJ1-2 for the parts outside the CDR3, the full variable domain is EPEVTQTPSHQVTQMGQEVILRCVPISNHLYFYWYRQILGQKVEFLVSFYNNEISEKSEIFDDQFSVERPDGSNFTLKIRSTKLEDSAMYFCASSEDSYGYTFGSGTRLTVV.

This clone was seen a single time. At one end, the junction sequence differs from germline, possibly due to a read error. The chain recombines TRBV30 with TRBJ2-3; 11 bases align to TRBD2. Germline CDR1 is GTSNPN and CDR2 is SVGIG (reference sequence). The CDR3 runs 13 residues. CDR3 region: CAWAIPLAGGPRF. In nucleotides, the CDR3 is TGTGCCTGGGCTATTCCTTTAGCGGGAGGGCCTAGATTT.

The sample holds a few counts of this clone. This chain connects TRBV6-5 to TRBJ2-2, with 10 bases lining up with TRBD2. V shed 5 bases, J shed 4 bases, and the junction held 4 bases outside the gene matches. The CDR3 runs 15 residues. Germline V gives CDR1 MNHEY, CDR2 SVGAGI. The CDR3 loop is CASSRTSGVTGELFF. CDR3 nucleotide sequence: TGTGCCAGCAGTAGGACTAGCGGAGTCACCGGGGAGCTGTTTTTT.

This chain connects TRBV2 to TRBJ1-5; 9 bases match TRBD1. Germline CDR1 reads SNHLY; CDR2 reads FYNNEI. CDR3 length: 17 amino acids. The ends lost 1 base at V and 3 bases at J; junction bases unmatched: 7. CDR3: CASSEDGTGLFNQPQHF. CDR3 in DNA: TGTGCCAGCAGTGAAGACGGGACAGGGTTGTTCAATCAGCCCCAGCATTTT.

The chain links TRBV5-1 to TRBJ2-7, with D possibly matching TRBD2 (5 bases). Germline V gene lookup returns CDR1 SGHRS and CDR2 YFSETQ. This CDR3 is 14 amino acids long. The germline V and J ends were trimmed by 4 bases and 2 bases, with 13 bases remaining between them. The CDR3 loop reads CASSIVPGAYEQYF. CDR3 sequence (DNA): TGCGCCAGCAGCATCGTGCCCGGGGCCTACGAGCAGTACTTC. Supplemented by reference TRBV5-1 and TRBJ2-7, the full variable domain reads KAGVTQTPRYLIKTRGQQVTLSCSPISGHRSVSWYQQTPGQGLQFLFEYFSETQRNKGNFPGRFSGRQFSNSRSEMNVSTLELGDSALYLCASSIVPGAYEQYFGPGTRLTVT.

The chain has TRBV6-1 and TRBJ2-5; 8 bases are shared with TRBD1. Germline V gene data show CDR1 as MNHNS and CDR2 as SASEGT. This CDR3 has 15 amino acids. The junction had 8 bases not matched to a gene; V was cut back by 6 bases and J by 2 bases. The CDR3 region has the DNA TGTGCCAGCAGCGCGCCCACAGGGGGACAAGAGACCCAGTACTTC. Protein: CASSAPTGGQETQYF.

The rearrangement joins TRBV9 to TRBJ2-7, with D perhaps matching TRBD2 (6 bases). The CDR3 covers 14 residues. Trimming removed 4 bases from V and 2 bases from J, with 13 bases in between. CDR1 and CDR2 (germline): SGDLS, YYNGEE. The CDR3 DNA follows: TGTGCCAGCAGCCCGCGGGGAGACACCTACGAGCAGTACTTC. Its translation: CASSPRGDTYEQYF.

The V gene is TRBV5-1, the J gene TRBJ1-3; 7 bases map to TRBD1. Germline CDR1 is SGHRS and CDR2 is YFSETQ. This CDR3 is built from 18 residues. V dropped 0 bases and J dropped 2; count of bases not matched to a gene: 11. CDR3 loop: CASSLAPNRGVTGNTIYF. The CDR3 DNA is TGCGCCAGCAGCTTGGCACCGAACAGGGGAGTGACTGGAAACACCATATATTTT.

This clone was recorded once. V and J are TRBV4-2 and TRBJ2-5; 7 positions match TRBD2. The J segment lost 2 bases and the V segment lost 0 bases, leaving 9 bases of the junction unmatched. The CDR3 totals 17 residues. Per the germline V gene, CDR1 is LGHNA and CDR2 is YNFKEQ. The CDR3 reads CASSQDGLAELQETQYF. The CDR3 DNA is TGTGCCAGCAGCCAAGATGGGCTAGCGGAGCTGCAAGAGACCCAGTACTTC.

The rearrangement links TRBV28 to TRBJ2-5, with TRBD1 as a possible D gene (5 bases). The J call may be mistaken, given a closer DNA end match to TRBJ2-7. This CDR3 spans 15 amino acids. Germline CDR1 is MDHEN and CDR2 is SYDVKM. The CDR3 DNA reads TGTGCCAGCAGTTTAGTGCCGGGCAGGGTAGACGAGCAGTACTTC. This gives the protein CASSLVPGRVDEQYF.

The chain employs TRBV11-2 and TRBJ2-7; 11 bases fit TRBD2. Germline CDR1 SGHAT, CDR2 FQNNGV. The CDR3 consists of 13 residues. The V segment lost 10 bases and the J segment 2 bases; nucleotides outside the gene matches: 4. Here the CDR3 DNA reads TGTGCCACCAAGGGACTAGCGGCCTACGAGCAGTACTTC. The encoded protein is CATKGLAAYEQYF.

J is TRBJ2-5 and V is TRBV5-1, with D perhaps TRBD2 (7 bases). With the DNA end fitting TRBJ2-7 better, the J assignment may be wrong. Germline lookup yields CDR1 SGHRS and CDR2 YFSETQ. The CDR3 consists of 14 residues. The CDR3 reads CASSYDGGPYEQYF. The CDR3, as DNA: TGCGCCAGCAGCTACGACGGGGGGCCTTACGAGCAGTACTTC.

J is TRBJ2-1 and V is TRBV28, with D perhaps matching TRBD2 (7 bases). CDR3 size: 15 residues. Looked up from germline, CDR1 is MDHEN and CDR2 is SYDVKM. V was pared by 3 bases and J by 1 base, with 10 bases between. The CDR3 DNA reads TGTGCCAGCAGTTTTGCGGGGGCGTCCTACAATGAGCAGTTCTTC. Its translation: CASSFAGASYNEQFF.

J is TRBJ2-5 and V is TRBV29-1; D perhaps matches TRBD1 (6 bases). The J call could be wrong; TRBJ2-7 is a better fit for the DNA end. CDR1 SQVTM and CDR2 ANQGSEA come from the germline V gene. The CDR3 loop spans 15 amino acids. In nucleotides, the CDR3 is TGCAGCGTTGTGGGGGCAGCGGAGGCCCTCTACGAGCAGTACTTC. Protein: CSVVGAAEALYEQYF.

The chain recombines TRBV27 with TRBJ1-3, with D perhaps matching TRBD1 (6 bases). Germline CDR1 and CDR2: MNHEY and SMNVEV (reference sequence). The CDR3 is 17 residues long. V was clipped by 2 bases and J by 0 bases, with 14 bases between them. CDR3 region: CASSLRGGTSSGNTIYF. CDR3 in DNA: TGTGCCAGCAGTTTAAGGGGGGGGACGAGCTCTGGAAACACCATATATTTT.

In this sample, this clone turned up a few times. The chain has TRBV28 and TRBJ2-7, with 8 bases that match TRBD2. The length of the CDR3 is 14 residues. Germline CDR1 MDHEN, CDR2 SYDVKM. Germline trimming cut 6 bases from V and 5 bases from J; bases unmatched to any gene: 9. The CDR3 bases are TGTGCCAGCAGGAGGCGGACGGGGGGGAACGAGCAGTACTTC. This gives the protein CASRRRTGGNEQYF.

The rearrangement links TRBV19 to TRBJ2-1, with TRBD2 as a possible D gene (5 bases). V lost 6 bases to trimming and J lost 9 bases, with 24 bases between them. The CDR3 length is 16 residues. Germline assignment: CDR1 LNHDA and CDR2 SQIVND (reference sequence). CDR3 residues: CASSLDPGPRGGEQFF. In nucleotides, the CDR3 is TGTGCCAGTAGCTTGGATCCCGGTCCTCGGGGTGGTGAGCAGTTCTTC.